Reported below is one T cell receptor (beta chain). Its antigen is still unknown. This specimen belongs to a study of graft-versus-host responses after intestinal transplantation. Study-level findings and limits: GvH clonotypes were identified within recipient marrow, with a subset emerging first in ileum or blood. An association linked early post-transplant HvG declines with peak circulating GvH clone levels. Some patients had graft-donor T cell macrochimerism, and their allografts showed high graft-versus-host to host-versus-graft clonal ratios.

TCRdb's table, derived via immunoSEQ multiplex PCR, lists solely in-frame clones and lacks some. The sample records roughly 75,000 clones, 90% to 95% being singletons. V was pared by 3 bases and J by 0 bases, with 1 base of the junction left unmatched. Per germline, CDR1 SGHVS and CDR2 FQNEAQ. The CDR3 length is 14 residues. The sequence came from a human donor who received an intestinal transplant. The chain combines TRBV7-8 with TRBJ1-1, with TRBD1 identical over 7 bases. Here the sequenced sample was unstimulated CD4+ T cells sorted from spleen or lymph node cells, taken before intestinal transplant. CDR3 amino acids: CASSFTGVNTEAFF. CDR3 in DNA: TGTGCCAGCAGCTTTACAGGGGTGAACACTGAAGCTTTCTTT.